The 7 T cell receptor beta chains below come from one sample, sequenced in a study of blood T cell repertoires in COVID-19. Clones were sequenced by immunoSEQ multiplex PCR, and TCRdb holds only the in-frame ones, with some missing. Among about 100,000 clones listed, 85% were seen once. The source material was peripheral blood. The receptor source for this set is a woman in her 70s with active or convalescent COVID-19.

J is TRBJ2-5 and V is TRBV19; 11 bases agree with TRBD1. V trimming: 7 bases; J trimming: 2 bases; junction bases outside the gene matches: 12. Germline CDR1 is LNHDA and CDR2 is SQIVND (reference sequence). CDR3 length: 17 residues. CDR3 coding DNA: TGTGCCAGTACCGCAGAAGCCGGGACAGGGGGTCAAGAGACCCAGTACTTC. It yields the protein CASTAEAGTGGQETQYF.

This rearrangement joins TRBV9 to TRBJ2-1; TRBD2 aligns across 8 bases. The CDR3 totals 15 residues. Germline-derived CDR1 and CDR2 are SGDLS and YYNGEE. Trimming took 0 bases from V and 5 from J; bases not matched to a gene: 4. CDR3 protein: CASSVDPSGHNEQFF. The DNA for the CDR3 is TGTGCCAGCAGCGTAGATCCTAGCGGGCACAATGAGCAGTTCTTC. The full variable domain, with the rest looked up from reference TRBV9 and TRBJ2-1, is DSGVTQTPKHLITATGQRVTLRCSPRSGDLSVYWYQQSLDQGLQFLIQYYNGEERAKGNILERFSAQQFPDLHSELNLSSLELGDSALYFCASSVDPSGHNEQFFGPGTRLTVL.

The chain recombines TRBV5-4 with TRBJ2-2; 8 bases agree with TRBD1. The germline CDR1 and CDR2 sequences are SGHNT and YYREEE (reference sequence). The CDR3 runs 14 residues. J gave up 6 bases and V 0 bases, and 1 base lay outside the gene matches. The CDR3 is CASSLVQGAGELFF. Written as DNA, the CDR3 is TGTGCCAGCAGCTTGGTACAGGGGGCCGGGGAGCTGTTTTTT.

This clone showed up just once. The gene calls are TRBV7-2 and TRBJ2-3, with D hard to call. Germline values: CDR1 SGHTA, CDR2 FQGNSA. V shed 1 base and J shed 4 bases, with 6 bases lying between them. CDR3 length: 13 residues. CDR3 sequence: CASSLVSPDTQYF. CDR3 sequence (DNA): TGTGCCAGCAGCTTAGTCTCCCCAGATACGCAGTATTTT.

The chain combines TRBV5-6 with TRBJ2-5; no clear D. The CDR3 has 12 amino acids. Between the trimmed V and J ends, which lost 0 bases and 4 bases, there was a span of 4 bases. The germline gives CDR1 SGHDT, CDR2 YYEEEE. The CDR3 is CASSLGPETQYF. The DNA of the CDR3 is TGTGCCAGCAGCTTGGGGCCAGAGACCCAGTACTTC.

This sequence joins TRBV6-2 or TRBV6-3 and TRBJ2-3, with 8 bases fitting TRBD2. V lost 6 bases, J lost 4 bases, and 15 bases stayed unmatched. The germline gives CDR1 MNHEY, CDR2 SVGEGT. The CDR3 runs 17 residues. Here the CDR3 reads CASSPGFERELPDTQYF. CDR3 nucleotides: TGTGCCAGCAGCCCAGGCTTCGAGCGGGAGCTCCCAGATACGCAGTATTTT.

The genes are TRBV6-5 and TRBJ1-3; a possible D gene is TRBD1 (5 bases). CDR3 size: 15 residues. V lost 6 bases to trimming and J lost 3 bases, with 15 bases between them. Germline CDR1 and CDR2: MNHEY and SVGAGI. The CDR3 is CASRSQGSDGNTIYF. The CDR3, as DNA: TGTGCCAGCAGATCTCAGGGATCAGATGGAAACACCATATATTTT.